The T cell receptor (beta chain) under discussion was sequenced for a study of blood T cells in healthy people across ages. A second PCR, run for about 6 to 12 cycles, used a sample-barcoded 5' primer plus a J-beta primer mix. One entry per CDR3 protein results from TCRdb running MiXCR on the 5' RACE reads. This sample carries 780,000 or so distinct CDR3 sequences, roughly 50% of them seen once, and the ten largest clones take 20% to 30%. The CDR3 loop spans 14 amino acids. The germline V gene encodes CDR1 DFQATT and CDR2 SNEGSKA (reference sequence). This clonotype turned up a few times. The TCR was taken from a man aged 35 to 55 in good health. The J gene is TRBJ2-5, the V gene TRBV20-1; 9 bases match TRBD1. The assigned J gene may be wrong: the sequence end matches TRBJ2-7 better. The sequenced sample consisted of blood. The CDR3 DNA follows: TGCAGTGCTACACCGGGACAGGGTGAATACGAGCAGTACTTC. Protein sequence: CSATPGQGEYEQYF.